This is a list of T cell receptor beta chains from one sample in a study of T cell responses to AZD1222 COVID-19 vaccine. Sequencing was performed with immunoSEQ multiplex PCR; in TCRdb, only in-frame clones are kept and a portion is missing. The sample records roughly 90,000 clones, over 85% being singletons. The specimen comprised peripheral blood, sampled 28 days after the second AZD1222 dose. The receptor source for this set is an adult who received the AZD1222 COVID-19 vaccine. Both conserved end residues are part of each CDR3. A D gene is named only where the DNA matches it firmly. Clone sizes are given selectively: once, few, many, or a class where the clone is expanded.

clone size: NA
CDR3 length: 12
J gene: TRBJ2-1
D gene: NA
V gene: TRBV5-1
CDR3 DNA: TGCGCCAGCAGCATTCACAGGCCTGAGCAGTTCTTC
CDR3 protein: CASSIHRPEQFF

clone size: NA
CDR3 length: 15
J gene: TRBJ2-5
D gene: NA
V gene: TRBV6-6
CDR3 DNA: TGTGCCAGCAGTTACTTCCGACAGGCCGAAGAGACCCAGTACTTC
CDR3 protein: CASSYFRQAEETQYF

clone size: NA
CDR3 length: 15
J gene: TRBJ1-2
D gene: NA
V gene: TRBV7-9
CDR3 DNA: TGTGCCAGCAGCCACCCAAATCCGACTAACTATGGCTACACCTTC
CDR3 protein: CASSHPNPTNYGYTF

clone size: once
CDR3 length: 15
J gene: TRBJ1-2
D gene: NA
V gene: TRBV9
CDR3 DNA: TGTGCCAGCAGCCCCGGGGGGGGCAACTCCTATGGCTACACCTTC
CDR3 protein: CASSPGGGNSYGYTF

clone size: NA
CDR3 length: 16
J gene: TRBJ2-6
D gene: NA
V gene: TRBV27
CDR3 DNA: TGTGCCAGCAGTCGGTTAACACCGACTGGGGCCAACGTCCTGACTTTC
CDR3 protein: CASSRLTPTGANVLTF

clone size: NA
CDR3 length: 15
J gene: TRBJ2-3
D gene: NA
V gene: TRBV7-2
CDR3 DNA: TGTGCCAGCACCAAGGGGTGGGAAAGCACAGATACGCAGTATTTT
CDR3 protein: CASTKGWESTDTQYF

clone size: NA
CDR3 length: 14
J gene: TRBJ1-6
D gene: NA
V gene: TRBV7-3
CDR3 DNA: TGTGCCAGCAGCACAGGGACCATTAATTCACCCCTCCACTTT
CDR3 protein: CASSTGTINSPLHF

clone size: NA
CDR3 length: 15
J gene: TRBJ1-2
D gene: NA
V gene: TRBV3-1/TRBV3-2
CDR3 DNA: TGTGCCAGCAGCCAAGATCATTCGGGGGTTTATGGCTACACCTTC
CDR3 protein: CASSQDHSGVYGYTF

clone size: NA
CDR3 length: 14
J gene: TRBJ2-1
D gene: NA
V gene: TRBV7-3
CDR3 DNA: TGTGCCAGCAGCTCTCATACAGGGTCGGATGAGCAGTTCTTC
CDR3 protein: CASSSHTGSDEQFF

clone size: medium-sized
CDR3 length: 15
J gene: TRBJ2-2
D gene: TRBD2
V gene: TRBV15
CDR3 DNA: TGTGCCACCAGCCGGACTAGCGGGGGGGCCGGGGAGCTGTTTTTT
CDR3 protein: CATSRTSGGAGELFF

clone size: NA
CDR3 length: 11
J gene: TRBJ2-1
D gene: TRBD1
V gene: TRBV10-1
CDR3 DNA: TGCGCCAGCAGGGGGGACAGTGAGCAGTTCTTC
CDR3 protein: CASRGDSEQFF

clone size: NA
CDR3 length: 16
J gene: TRBJ2-1
D gene: TRBD2
V gene: TRBV27
CDR3 DNA: TGTGCCAGCAGTTTAGCTAGCGGGGGGCCCTACAATGAGCAGTTCTTC
CDR3 protein: CASSLASGGPYNEQFF

clone size: NA
CDR3 length: 15
J gene: TRBJ2-5
D gene: NA
V gene: TRBV5-1
CDR3 DNA: TGCGCCAGCAGGGGTTGGGGGGATATCCAAGAGACCCAGTACTTC
CDR3 protein: CASRGWGDIQETQYF

clone size: NA
CDR3 length: 13
J gene: TRBJ1-2
D gene: TRBD1
V gene: TRBV7-2
CDR3 DNA: TGTGCCAGCAGCTTAGATCGGACAGGGATAAACACCTTC
CDR3 protein: CASSLDRTGINTF

clone size: NA
CDR3 length: 14
J gene: TRBJ1-6
D gene: TRBD1
V gene: TRBV6-2/TRBV6-3
CDR3 DNA: TGTGCCAGCAGTTACGACAGGGATACTTCACCCCTCCACTTT
CDR3 protein: CASSYDRDTSPLHF

clone size: NA
CDR3 length: 16
J gene: TRBJ1-5
D gene: TRBD1
V gene: TRBV9
CDR3 DNA: TGTGCCAGCAGCGTAGGTGGACAGGGGTACAATCAGCCCCAGCATTTT
CDR3 protein: CASSVGGQGYNQPQHF

clone size: NA
CDR3 length: 13
J gene: TRBJ1-1
D gene: NA
V gene: TRBV3-1/TRBV3-2
CDR3 DNA: TGTGCCAGCAGCCCCGGACCGAACACTGAAGCTTTCTTT
CDR3 protein: CASSPGPNTEAFF

clone size: NA
CDR3 length: 13
J gene: TRBJ2-2
D gene: NA
V gene: TRBV10-1
CDR3 DNA: TGCGCCAGCAACGACAGATACACCGGGGAGCTGTTTTTT
CDR3 protein: CASNDRYTGELFF

clone size: NA
CDR3 length: 14
J gene: TRBJ1-5
D gene: NA
V gene: TRBV7-9
CDR3 DNA: TGTGCCAGCAGCTTGGAGGGGGGCAATCAGCCCCAGCATTTT
CDR3 protein: CASSLEGGNQPQHF

clone size: NA
CDR3 length: 13
J gene: TRBJ1-3
D gene: NA
V gene: TRBV2
CDR3 DNA: TGTGCCAGCAGTATTGGGTCTGGAAACACCATATATTTT
CDR3 protein: CASSIGSGNTIYF